Presented here are 7 T cell receptor beta chains from one specimen sequenced in a study of blood T cell repertoires in COVID-19. Sequencing was performed with immunoSEQ multiplex PCR; in TCRdb, only in-frame clones are kept and a portion is missing. The sample has 150,000 to 200,000 clones; approximately 86% are singletons. The sample comprised peripheral blood. These TCRs come from a man aged 65 to 79 with active or convalescent COVID-19.

The V gene is TRBV12-3 or TRBV12-4, the J gene TRBJ1-1; no clear D. Trimming removed 7 bases at V and 6 bases at J, with 12 bases between. The CDR3 has 12 amino acids. CDR3 bases: TGTGCCAGCACTCTAAGTGTTTCTGAAGCTTTCTTT. Translation: CASTLSVSEAFF.

This rearrangement joins TRBV3-1 (or the pseudogene TRBV3-2) to TRBJ1-5, with D perhaps matching TRBD1 (6 bases). Trimming pared 1 base from V and 4 bases from J, leaving 11 bases between. Germline loops: CDR1 LGHDT, CDR2 YNNKEL (reference sequence). CDR3 length: 15 residues. The CDR3 bases are TGTGCCAGCAGCCAAGTCACAGGGCCAAATCAGCCCCAGCATTTT. Translating gives CASSQVTGPNQPQHF.

In this sample, this clone turned up once. The CDR3 spells CASSLSGNIQYF. CDR3 nucleotides: TGTGCCAGCAGCTTGTCAGGGAACATTCAGTACTTC. J is TRBJ2-4 and V is TRBV5-4; D is perhaps TRBD1 (5 bases). V lost 1 base and J 7 bases, leaving 6 bases between the germline ends. Germline CDR1 SGHNT, CDR2 YYREEE (reference sequence). The CDR3 runs to 12 residues. Full variable domain (outside the CDR3, taken from reference TRBV5-4 and TRBJ2-4): ETGVTQSPTHLIKTRGQQVTLRCSSQSGHNTVSWYQQALGQGPQFIFQYYREEENGRGNFPPRFSGLQFPNYSSELNVNALELDDSALYLCASSLSGNIQYFGAGTRLSVL.

The CDR3 nucleotides read TGTGCCAGTAGTATAAGCCTACCCGGGGAGCTGTTTTTT. Translated, it gives CASSISLPGELFF. The chain is built from TRBV19 and TRBJ2-2, with unresolved D. This CDR3 has 13 residues. Trimming shortened V by 2 bases and J by 6 bases, and 7 bases separated the two germline ends. From germline, CDR1 is LNHDA and CDR2 SQIVND (reference sequence).

A single count supports this clone. The chain employs TRBV7-2 and TRBJ2-2; D ambiguous. Germline V lookup: CDR1 SGHTA, CDR2 FQGNSA. The V end lost 10 bases, the J end lost 4 bases, and 13 bases lay between the germline ends. This CDR3 region has 13 residues. CDR3 sequence: CATSVISTGELFF. Here the CDR3 DNA reads TGTGCCACCTCTGTAATTAGCACCGGGGAGCTGTTTTTT.

V gene TRBV19 combines with J gene TRBJ1-6; TRBD1 might be the D (5 bases). Germline V CDR1 and CDR2: LNHDA, SQIVND (reference sequence). The CDR3 sequence is 14 residues long. V lost 6 bases, J lost 5 bases, and 11 bases lay in between. CDR3: CASSRQLNNSPLHF. The CDR3 DNA reads as TGTGCCAGTAGCCGACAGCTGAATAATTCACCCCTCCACTTT.

The rearrangement joins TRBV25-1 to TRBJ2-3; the D gene is possibly TRBD2 (6 bases). CDR1 is MGHDK and CDR2 is SYGVNS in the germline V gene. Trimming removed 6 bases from V and 7 bases from J, with 20 bases in between. This CDR3 contains 15 residues. The DNA of the CDR3 is TGTGCCAGCAGCCAGACTAGACTCTCTCTTTATACGCAGTATTTT. It translates to CASSQTRLSLYTQYF.